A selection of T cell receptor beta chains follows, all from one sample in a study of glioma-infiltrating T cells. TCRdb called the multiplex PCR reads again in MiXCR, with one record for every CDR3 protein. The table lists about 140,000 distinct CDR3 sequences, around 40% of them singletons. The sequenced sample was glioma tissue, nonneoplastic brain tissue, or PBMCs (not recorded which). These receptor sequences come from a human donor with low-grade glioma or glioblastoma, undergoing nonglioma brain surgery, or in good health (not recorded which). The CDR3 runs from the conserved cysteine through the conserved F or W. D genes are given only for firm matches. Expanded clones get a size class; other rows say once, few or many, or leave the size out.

cdr3_nt: TGTGCCAGCAGCTCGAACCGGGAAAGGGCACGGAATGAGCAGTTCTTC; cdr3_aa: CASSSNRERARNEQFF; d_call: -; j_call: TRBJ2-1; clone_size: -; v_call: TRBV6-6
cdr3_nt: TGTGCCAGCAGTTTACCGCTAGCGACAGGTTACAATGAGCAGTTCTTC; cdr3_aa: CASSLPLATGYNEQFF; d_call: -; j_call: TRBJ2-1; clone_size: -; v_call: TRBV28
cdr3_nt: TGTGCCAGCAGCTTAATCCGGGACGGTTCACCCCTCCACTTT; cdr3_aa: CASSLIRDGSPLHF; d_call: -; j_call: TRBJ1-6; clone_size: few; v_call: TRBV7-2
cdr3_nt: TGTGCCAGCTCACCAGTCGACAGCCCTAATCAGCCCCAGCATTTT; cdr3_aa: CASSPVDSPNQPQHF; d_call: -; j_call: TRBJ1-5; clone_size: -; v_call: TRBV18
cdr3_nt: TGTGCCAGCTCACCACCGGGGGGCGGCAGCTACACCTTC; cdr3_aa: CASSPPGGGSYTF; d_call: -; j_call: TRBJ1-2; clone_size: -; v_call: TRBV18
cdr3_nt: TGTGCCAGCGGGACAGGGGGTGAAAAACTGTTTTTT; cdr3_aa: CASGTGGEKLFF; d_call: TRBD1; j_call: TRBJ1-4; clone_size: -; v_call: TRBV3-1
cdr3_nt: TGTGCCAGCAGTTTTGGGGCAGGGTGGAATGAGCAGTTCTTC; cdr3_aa: CASSFGAGWNEQFF; d_call: -; j_call: TRBJ2-1; clone_size: few; v_call: TRBV28
cdr3_nt: TGCAGTGCCCCCGGAGGGAGAGGGTACAATGAGCAGTTCTTC; cdr3_aa: CSAPGGRGYNEQFF; d_call: -; j_call: TRBJ2-1; clone_size: -; v_call: TRBV20-1
cdr3_nt: TGTGCCAGCAGCCAAGTCGGCCAGCCCCAGCATTTT; cdr3_aa: CASSQVGQPQHF; d_call: -; j_call: TRBJ1-5; clone_size: -; v_call: TRBV4-2
cdr3_nt: TGTGCCAGCAGTCCCCGAGGGAAGGAGACCCAGTACTTC; cdr3_aa: CASSPRGKETQYF; d_call: -; j_call: TRBJ2-5; clone_size: -; v_call: TRBV6-2/TRBV6-3
cdr3_nt: TGTGCCAGCAGCGCCGACAAGAACACTGAAGCTTTCTTT; cdr3_aa: CASSADKNTEAFF; d_call: -; j_call: TRBJ1-1; clone_size: -; v_call: TRBV9
cdr3_nt: TGCAGTGCTAGGCATATCCGCGGGGGGGCGGGACCAGATACGCAGTATTTT; cdr3_aa: CSARHIRGGAGPDTQYF; d_call: TRBD2; j_call: TRBJ2-3; clone_size: -; v_call: TRBV20-1
cdr3_nt: TGTGCCAGCAGCCCGTACGATCGGGAGACCCAGTACTTC; cdr3_aa: CASSPYDRETQYF; d_call: -; j_call: TRBJ2-5; clone_size: -; v_call: TRBV4-2
cdr3_nt: TGCGCCAGCAGCCAGGCCTACAGGGCCAACACCATATATTTT; cdr3_aa: CASSQAYRANTIYF; d_call: -; j_call: TRBJ1-3; clone_size: -; v_call: TRBV4-1
cdr3_nt: TGTGCCAGCAGCTTAGCACGACAGGGGTGGTACGAGCAGTACTTC; cdr3_aa: CASSLARQGWYEQYF; d_call: TRBD1; j_call: TRBJ2-7; clone_size: -; v_call: TRBV7-6
cdr3_nt: TGTGCCAGCATGCAGGACAGTAACTATGGCTACACCTTC; cdr3_aa: CASMQDSNYGYTF; d_call: -; j_call: TRBJ1-2; clone_size: few; v_call: TRBV2
cdr3_nt: TGCGCCAGCAGCCCAGGCCGGGGATCTCCGGGCAATGAGCAGTTCTTC; cdr3_aa: CASSPGRGSPGNEQFF; d_call: -; j_call: TRBJ2-1; clone_size: -; v_call: TRBV4-1
cdr3_nt: TGTGCCAGTAGTCTTGGGTCAGGGACAGCCAAAAACATTCAGTACTTC; cdr3_aa: CASSLGSGTAKNIQYF; d_call: -; j_call: TRBJ2-4; clone_size: -; v_call: TRBV19
cdr3_nt: TGTGCCAGCAGTTCCCGGAACAGGGGATCCAATGAGCAGTTCTTC; cdr3_aa: CASSSRNRGSNEQFF; d_call: TRBD1; j_call: TRBJ2-1; clone_size: few; v_call: TRBV6-2/TRBV6-3
cdr3_nt: TGCAGTGCCCCGATGCCGGGACAGGGCACAGATACGCAGTATTTT; cdr3_aa: CSAPMPGQGTDTQYF; d_call: TRBD1; j_call: TRBJ2-3; clone_size: few; v_call: TRBV20-1
cdr3_nt: TGTGCCAGCAGTGATCCCACTACGAACCAAGAGACCCAGTACTTC; cdr3_aa: CASSDPTTNQETQYF; d_call: -; j_call: TRBJ2-5; clone_size: -; v_call: TRBV25-1
cdr3_nt: TGTGCCAACGGAGCAGGGAAATACGAGCAGTACTTC; cdr3_aa: CANGAGKYEQYF; d_call: -; j_call: TRBJ2-7; clone_size: many; v_call: TRBV6-1
cdr3_nt: TGTGCCAGCAGCCACCTCATTGGGACTAGCGGGCACAATGAGCAGTTCTTC; cdr3_aa: CASSHLIGTSGHNEQFF; d_call: TRBD2; j_call: TRBJ2-1; clone_size: once; v_call: TRBV14
cdr3_nt: TGTGCCAGCAGCTTAGATCCCAACTATGGCTACACCTTC; cdr3_aa: CASSLDPNYGYTF; d_call: -; j_call: TRBJ1-2; clone_size: many; v_call: TRBV7-9
cdr3_nt: TGTGCCATCAGCGATGACGGTGATGGCTACACCTTC; cdr3_aa: CAISDDGDGYTF; d_call: -; j_call: TRBJ1-2; clone_size: few; v_call: TRBV10-3
cdr3_nt: TGCAGTGCTAGGGCAGGGGGTGAAAAACTGTTTTTT; cdr3_aa: CSARAGGEKLFF; d_call: TRBD1; j_call: TRBJ1-4; clone_size: medium-sized; v_call: TRBV20-1
cdr3_nt: TGTGCTAGCATAGGGAGTCTCGCAGATACGCAGTATTTT; cdr3_aa: CASIGSLADTQYF; d_call: -; j_call: TRBJ2-3; clone_size: -; v_call: TRBV28
cdr3_nt: TGTGCCAGTAAACAGGGCCAATTCAATCAGCCCCAGCATTTT; cdr3_aa: CASKQGQFNQPQHF; d_call: -; j_call: TRBJ1-5; clone_size: -; v_call: TRBV6-1
cdr3_nt: TGTGCCAGCAGCTTAGTAGGAGACAGTTCGGAGACCCAGTACTTC; cdr3_aa: CASSLVGDSSETQYF; d_call: -; j_call: TRBJ2-5; clone_size: -; v_call: TRBV7-9
cdr3_nt: TGTGCCAGCAGCTTATTCGGGGCAGGGAACTCTGGAAACACCATATATTTT; cdr3_aa: CASSLFGAGNSGNTIYF; d_call: -; j_call: TRBJ1-3; clone_size: few; v_call: TRBV7-9
cdr3_nt: TGTGCCACCGGGACAGACCAAGAGACCCAGTACTTC; cdr3_aa: CATGTDQETQYF; d_call: TRBD1; j_call: TRBJ2-5; clone_size: -; v_call: TRBV10-2
cdr3_nt: TGTGCCAGCAAGCAACCGGGACAGGCTGTCACAGATACGCAGTATTTT; cdr3_aa: CASKQPGQAVTDTQYF; d_call: TRBD1; j_call: TRBJ2-3; clone_size: few; v_call: TRBV27
cdr3_nt: TGTGCCACCAGCAGAGACCTGGGGGGGAGCGGGGAGCAGTTCTTC; cdr3_aa: CATSRDLGGSGEQFF; d_call: TRBD2; j_call: TRBJ2-1; clone_size: few; v_call: TRBV15
cdr3_nt: TGCGCCAGCAGCCAAGAATATACTAGCGGGAGGACTTATGAGCAGTTCTTC; cdr3_aa: CASSQEYTSGRTYEQFF; d_call: TRBD2; j_call: TRBJ2-1; clone_size: -; v_call: TRBV4-3
cdr3_nt: TGTGCCAGCAGCCATCCAGGGTCCGGGGAGACCCAGTACTTC; cdr3_aa: CASSHPGSGETQYF; d_call: -; j_call: TRBJ2-5; clone_size: -; v_call: TRBV7-9
cdr3_nt: TGCGCCAGCAGTGAAGCGGGGCAAGAGACCCAGTACTTC; cdr3_aa: CASSEAGQETQYF; d_call: TRBD2; j_call: TRBJ2-5; clone_size: -; v_call: TRBV6-1
cdr3_nt: TGCAGTGCTAGGGCAGGGGGGATGAACACTGAAGCTTTCTTT; cdr3_aa: CSARAGGMNTEAFF; d_call: TRBD1; j_call: TRBJ1-1; clone_size: -; v_call: TRBV20-1
cdr3_nt: TGTGCCAGCAGTTACTCGAATCCTAGGCTCTACGAGCAGTACTTC; cdr3_aa: CASSYSNPRLYEQYF; d_call: -; j_call: TRBJ2-7; clone_size: -; v_call: TRBV6-2/TRBV6-3
cdr3_nt: TGCAGTGCTAGAGATCCCCTAGAAAGCACAGATACGCAGTATTTT; cdr3_aa: CSARDPLESTDTQYF; d_call: -; j_call: TRBJ2-3; clone_size: few; v_call: TRBV20-1
cdr3_nt: TGTGCCAGCAGCCGGGACATGGATCAGCCCCAGCATTTT; cdr3_aa: CASSRDMDQPQHF; d_call: -; j_call: TRBJ1-5; clone_size: -; v_call: TRBV12-3/TRBV12-4
cdr3_nt: TGTGCCAGCAGTTACAGGCAGGGGGGCAATGAGCGGTTCTTC; cdr3_aa: CASSYRQGGNERFF; d_call: -; j_call: TRBJ2-1; clone_size: -; v_call: TRBV6-2/TRBV6-3
cdr3_nt: TGTGCCAGCAGTCCCGCGACAGAACTCTACGAGCAGTACTTC; cdr3_aa: CASSPATELYEQYF; d_call: -; j_call: TRBJ2-7; clone_size: few; v_call: TRBV6-2/TRBV6-3
cdr3_nt: TGTGCCAGCAGTGAGCGGGGTCGGAGTTCACCCATCCACTTT; cdr3_aa: CASSERGRSSPIHF; d_call: -; j_call: TRBJ1-6; clone_size: -; v_call: TRBV6-1
cdr3_nt: TGTGCCGCCACCCGGTTGGGAAACCAGCCCCAGCATTTT; cdr3_aa: CAATRLGNQPQHF; d_call: -; j_call: TRBJ1-5; clone_size: few; v_call: TRBV28
cdr3_nt: TGTGCCTCACAAGGAGATACGCAGTCTTTT; cdr3_aa: CASQGDTQSF; d_call: -; j_call: TRBJ2-3; clone_size: -; v_call: TRBV6-5
cdr3_nt: TGTGCCAACCGACAAGGCAGGGGCACAGATACGCAGTATTTT; cdr3_aa: CANRQGRGTDTQYF; d_call: -; j_call: TRBJ2-3; clone_size: once; v_call: TRBV2
cdr3_nt: TGTGCCAGCAGCCCTCCGGAGATAGCGGCCCAAGAGACCCAGTACTTC; cdr3_aa: CASSPPEIAAQETQYF; d_call: -; j_call: TRBJ2-5; clone_size: many; v_call: TRBV7-9
cdr3_nt: TGTGCCAGCAGCCAAACACGGGACGCTGAAGCTTTCTTT; cdr3_aa: CASSQTRDAEAFF; d_call: -; j_call: TRBJ1-1; clone_size: few; v_call: TRBV3-1
cdr3_nt: TGCGCCAGCAGCCAAGGCGGGCGGGAGACCCAGTACTTC; cdr3_aa: CASSQGGRETQYF; d_call: -; j_call: TRBJ2-5; clone_size: -; v_call: TRBV4-1
cdr3_nt: TGTGCCAGCAGTCGACATTCCAATCAGCCCCAGCATTTT; cdr3_aa: CASSRHSNQPQHF; d_call: -; j_call: TRBJ1-5; clone_size: -; v_call: TRBV6-2/TRBV6-3
cdr3_nt: TGTGCCAGCAGCTTAAGTAGGGGTGCGGATGGCTACACCTTC; cdr3_aa: CASSLSRGADGYTF; d_call: -; j_call: TRBJ1-2; clone_size: -; v_call: TRBV7-2
cdr3_nt: TGTGCCAGCTCAAAATTACTTGGCGGGAAAGAGACCCAGTACTTC; cdr3_aa: CASSKLLGGKETQYF; d_call: -; j_call: TRBJ2-5; clone_size: -; v_call: TRBV18
cdr3_nt: TGTGCCATCAGTGTAGGACAGGGGAACACTGAAGCTTTCTTT; cdr3_aa: CAISVGQGNTEAFF; d_call: TRBD1; j_call: TRBJ1-1; clone_size: -; v_call: TRBV10-3
cdr3_nt: TGTGCCAGTAGTATCTTGGGGGGAGCATACAATGAGCAGCTCTTC; cdr3_aa: CASSILGGAYNEQLF; d_call: -; j_call: TRBJ2-1; clone_size: -; v_call: TRBV19
cdr3_nt: TGCAGTGCTAGAGGTACCGCGACAGGGGGCAGGACTGAAGCTTTCTTT; cdr3_aa: CSARGTATGGRTEAFF; d_call: TRBD1; j_call: TRBJ1-1; clone_size: once; v_call: TRBV20-1